This TCR beta chain was recorded in a study of CXCR3-negative and CXCR3-positive naive CD8 T cells. As to this clonotype: What it binds is unknown.

General study points: Naive subsets expressed similar surface CD5; TRB CDR3 features served to infer TCR strength. Naive cells that were CXCR3-positive had more hydrophobic TRB CDR3s (compared with CXCR3-negative naive cells).

Via 5' RACE with UMI labels, TRB cDNA libraries were prepared. From its re-call of the 5' RACE reads, TCRdb lists each CDR3 protein once, without DNA. The specimen's table records about 120,000 distinct CDR3 sequences. CDR3 length: 19 amino acids. Germline V lookup: CDR1 LGHDT, CDR2 YNNKEL (reference sequence). This chain links TRBV3-1 with TRBJ2-6; TCRdb proposes TRBD1, but this gene call is untestable without DNA. The receptor was derived from a human donor in good health. Some clones in this sample may be carry-over from other donors' samples. Sequencing used naive CXCR3- CD8+ T cells from blood. The subset denotes: CD45RO-CCR7+CD27+CD95- naive CD8+ T cells lacking CXCR3 (TNR3-). CDR3 protein: CASSQDPGTGGGGANVLTF.